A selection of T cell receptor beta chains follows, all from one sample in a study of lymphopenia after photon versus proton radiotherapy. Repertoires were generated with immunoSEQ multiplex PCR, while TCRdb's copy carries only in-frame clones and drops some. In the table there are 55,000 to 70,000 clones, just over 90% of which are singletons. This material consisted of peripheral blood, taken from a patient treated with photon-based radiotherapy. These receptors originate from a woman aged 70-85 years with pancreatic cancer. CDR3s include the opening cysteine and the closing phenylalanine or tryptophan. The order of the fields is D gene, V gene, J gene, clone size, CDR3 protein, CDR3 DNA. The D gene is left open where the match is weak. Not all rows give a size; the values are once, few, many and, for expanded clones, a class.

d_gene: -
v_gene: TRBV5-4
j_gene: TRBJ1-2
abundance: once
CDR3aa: CASSLAPRGGGLNYGYTF
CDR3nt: TGTGCCAGCAGCTTGGCCCCCCGTGGAGGTGGCCTTAACTATGGCTACACCTTC

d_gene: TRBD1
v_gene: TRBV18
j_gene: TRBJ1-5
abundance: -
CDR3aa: CASSPPGQGSQPQHF
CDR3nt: TGTGCCAGCTCACCACCGGGACAGGGGAGTCAGCCCCAGCATTTT

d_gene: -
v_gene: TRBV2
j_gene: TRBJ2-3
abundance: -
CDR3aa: CASSLAEAVNTDTQYF
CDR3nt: TGTGCCAGCAGCCTCGCGGAAGCGGTTAACACAGATACGCAGTATTTT

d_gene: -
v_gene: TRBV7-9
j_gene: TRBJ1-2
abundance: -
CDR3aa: CASSPDRGNYGYTF
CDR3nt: TGTGCCAGCAGCCCAGATCGGGGAAACTATGGCTACACCTTC

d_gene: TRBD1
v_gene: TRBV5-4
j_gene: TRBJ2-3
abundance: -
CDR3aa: CASSRDSWNTQYF
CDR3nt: TGTGCCAGCAGCCGGGACAGCTGGAATACGCAGTATTTT

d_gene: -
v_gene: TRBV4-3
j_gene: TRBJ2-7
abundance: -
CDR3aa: CASSQALGRSSYEQYF
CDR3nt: TGCGCCAGCAGCCAAGCGCTTGGCAGGAGCTCCTACGAGCAGTACTTC

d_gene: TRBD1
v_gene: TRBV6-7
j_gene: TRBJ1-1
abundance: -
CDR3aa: CASTQDRGDTEAFF
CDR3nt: TGTGCCAGCACCCAGGACAGGGGCGATACTGAAGCTTTCTTT

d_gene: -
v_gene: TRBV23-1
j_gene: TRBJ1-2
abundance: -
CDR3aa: CASSAGRRRKTYGYTF
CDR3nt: TGCGCCAGCAGTGCAGGACGACGCAGAAAGACCTATGGCTACACCTTC

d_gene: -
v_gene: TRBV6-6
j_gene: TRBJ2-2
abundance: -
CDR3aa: CASNQGPGELFF
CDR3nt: TGTGCCAGCAACCAGGGTCCCGGGGAGCTGTTTTTT

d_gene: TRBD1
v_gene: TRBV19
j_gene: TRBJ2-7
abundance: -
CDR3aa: CASSGWDRVSYEQYF
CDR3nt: TGTGCCAGTAGTGGCTGGGACAGGGTGTCCTACGAGCAGTACTTC

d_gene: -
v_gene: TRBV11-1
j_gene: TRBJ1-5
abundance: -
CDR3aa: CASSPDASNQPQHF
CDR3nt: TGTGCCAGCAGCCCGGACGCTAGCAATCAGCCCCAGCATTTT

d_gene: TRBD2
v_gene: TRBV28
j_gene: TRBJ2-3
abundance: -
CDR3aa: CAAGLAHPDTQYF
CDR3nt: TGTGCCGCGGGACTAGCCCACCCAGATACGCAGTATTTT

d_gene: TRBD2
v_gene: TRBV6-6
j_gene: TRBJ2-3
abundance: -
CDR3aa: CASSASGLAAPDTQYF
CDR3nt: TGTGCCAGCAGTGCTTCGGGACTAGCGGCTCCGGATACGCAGTATTTT

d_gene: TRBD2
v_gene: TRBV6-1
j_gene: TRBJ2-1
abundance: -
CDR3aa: CASSEGLAGSNEQFF
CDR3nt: TGTGCCAGCAGTGAGGGGCTAGCGGGCTCGAATGAGCAGTTCTTC

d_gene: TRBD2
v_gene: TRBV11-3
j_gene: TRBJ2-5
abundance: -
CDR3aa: CASSTGLADKETQYF
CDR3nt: TGTGCCAGCAGCACGGGACTAGCGGATAAAGAGACCCAGTACTTC

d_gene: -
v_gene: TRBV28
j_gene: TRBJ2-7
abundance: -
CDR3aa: CASSLGGAGQDEQYF
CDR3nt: TGTGCCAGCAGCTTAGGGGGGGCAGGGCAAGACGAGCAGTACTTC

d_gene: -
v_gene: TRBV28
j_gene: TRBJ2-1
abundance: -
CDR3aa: CASRGEAGPRNNEQFF
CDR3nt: TGTGCCAGCAGGGGGGAGGCGGGACCCAGAAACAATGAGCAGTTCTTC

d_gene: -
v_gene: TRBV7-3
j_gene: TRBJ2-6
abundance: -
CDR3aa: CASSLARAGANVLTF
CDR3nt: TGTGCCAGCAGCTTGGCGAGGGCTGGGGCCAACGTCCTGACTTTC

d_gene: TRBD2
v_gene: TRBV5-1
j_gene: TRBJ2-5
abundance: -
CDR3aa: CASSLGAAGGGETQYF
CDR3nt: TGCGCCAGCAGCTTGGGGGCCGCGGGAGGTGGGGAGACCCAGTACTTC

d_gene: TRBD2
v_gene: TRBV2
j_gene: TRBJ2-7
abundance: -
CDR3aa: CASSESLAGEQYF
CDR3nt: TGTGCCAGCAGCGAGTCCCTAGCGGGAGAGCAGTACTTC

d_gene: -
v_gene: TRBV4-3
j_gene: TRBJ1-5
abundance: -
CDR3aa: CASSQDRLSNQPQHF
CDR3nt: TGCGCCAGCAGCCAAGATCGGCTTAGCAATCAGCCCCAGCATTTT

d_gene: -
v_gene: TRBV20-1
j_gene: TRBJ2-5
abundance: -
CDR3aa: CSASPETQYF
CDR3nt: TGCAGTGCTAGTCCGGAGACCCAGTACTTC

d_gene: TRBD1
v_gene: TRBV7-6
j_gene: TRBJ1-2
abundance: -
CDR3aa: CASSSNRGNYGYTF
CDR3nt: TGTGCCAGCAGCTCCAACAGGGGGAACTATGGCTACACCTTC

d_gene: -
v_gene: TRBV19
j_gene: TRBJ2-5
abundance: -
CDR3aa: CASSIAGETQYF
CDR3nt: TGTGCCAGTAGTATAGCCGGGGAGACCCAGTACTTC

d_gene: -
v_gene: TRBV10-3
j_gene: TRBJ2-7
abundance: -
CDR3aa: CAIRTSYEQYF
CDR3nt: TGTGCCATCAGGACGTCCTACGAGCAGTACTTC

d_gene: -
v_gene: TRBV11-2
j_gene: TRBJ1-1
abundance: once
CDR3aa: CASSSHHGRAVNTEAFF
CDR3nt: TGTGCCAGCAGCTCTCATCATGGCCGAGCTGTGAACACTGAAGCTTTCTTT

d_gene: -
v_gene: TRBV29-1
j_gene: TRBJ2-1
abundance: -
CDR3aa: CSVVPLYNEQFF
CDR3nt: TGCAGCGTTGTTCCCCTCTACAATGAGCAGTTCTTC

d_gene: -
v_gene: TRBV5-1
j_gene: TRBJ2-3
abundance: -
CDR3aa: CASSLGLRTDTQYF
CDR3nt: TGCGCCAGCAGCTTGGGGCTCAGAACAGATACGCAGTATTTT

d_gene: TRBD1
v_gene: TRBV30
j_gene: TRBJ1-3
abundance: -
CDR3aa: CAWSRGLSGNTIYF
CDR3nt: TGTGCCTGGAGCAGGGGGCTCTCTGGAAACACCATATATTTT

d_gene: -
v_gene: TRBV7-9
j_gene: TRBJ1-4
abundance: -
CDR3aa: CASSPWTPLEEKLFF
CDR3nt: TGTGCCAGCAGCCCGTGGACACCCCTAGAGGAAAAACTGTTTTTT

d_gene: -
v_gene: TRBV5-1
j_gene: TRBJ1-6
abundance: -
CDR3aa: CASSSPGYNSPLHF
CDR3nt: TGCGCCAGCAGCTCACCGGGTTATAATTCACCCCTCCACTTT

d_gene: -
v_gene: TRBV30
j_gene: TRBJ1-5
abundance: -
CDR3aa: CTRISNQPQHF
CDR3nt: TGTACCCGGATAAGCAATCAGCCCCAGCATTTT

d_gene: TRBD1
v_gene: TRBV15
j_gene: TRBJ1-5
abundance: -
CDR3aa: CATSRGQGPSQPQHF
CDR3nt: TGTGCCACCAGCAGAGGACAGGGCCCATCTCAGCCCCAGCATTTT

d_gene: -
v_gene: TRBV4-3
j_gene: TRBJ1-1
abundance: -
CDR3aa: CASSQDVGVVNTEAFF
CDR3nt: TGCGCCAGCAGCCAAGATGTCGGGGTAGTGAACACTGAAGCTTTCTTT

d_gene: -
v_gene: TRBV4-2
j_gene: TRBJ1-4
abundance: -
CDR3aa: CASSQENRHEKLFF
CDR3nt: TGTGCCAGCAGCCAAGAGAACCGACATGAAAAACTGTTTTTT

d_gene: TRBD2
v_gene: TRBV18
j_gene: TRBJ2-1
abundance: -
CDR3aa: CASSPPIDAGGLVGNEQFF
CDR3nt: TGTGCCAGCTCACCCCCCATTGACGCGGGAGGGTTAGTAGGCAATGAGCAGTTCTTC

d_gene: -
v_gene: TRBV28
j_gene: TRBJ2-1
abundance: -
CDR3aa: CASSLFGTRTYNEQFF
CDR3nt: TGTGCCAGCAGTTTATTTGGGACTCGGACCTACAATGAGCAGTTCTTC

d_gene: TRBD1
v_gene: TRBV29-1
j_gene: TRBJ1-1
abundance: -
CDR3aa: CSVERQGNTEAFF
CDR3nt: TGCAGCGTTGAACGACAGGGTAACACTGAAGCTTTCTTT

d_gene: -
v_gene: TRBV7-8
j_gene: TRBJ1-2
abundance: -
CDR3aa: CASSGRFHGYTF
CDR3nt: TGTGCCAGCAGCGGAAGGTTTCATGGCTACACCTTC

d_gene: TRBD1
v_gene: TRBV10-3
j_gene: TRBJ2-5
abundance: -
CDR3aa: CAIRRTGLEETQYF
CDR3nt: TGTGCCATCCGAAGGACAGGGCTCGAGGAGACCCAGTACTTC

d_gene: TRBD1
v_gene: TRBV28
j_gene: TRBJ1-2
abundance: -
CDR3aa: CASSSGGSNYGYTF
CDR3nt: TGTGCCAGCAGTTCAGGGGGTTCAAACTATGGCTACACCTTC

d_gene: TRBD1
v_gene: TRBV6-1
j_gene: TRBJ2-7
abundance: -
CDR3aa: CASSPSGGGHEQYF
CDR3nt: TGTGCCAGCAGCCCCTCAGGGGGCGGCCACGAGCAGTACTTC

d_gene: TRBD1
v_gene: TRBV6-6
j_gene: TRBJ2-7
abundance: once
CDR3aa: CASTQDRGSYEQYF
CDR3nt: TGTGCCAGCACCCAGGACAGGGGTTCCTACGAGCAGTACTTC

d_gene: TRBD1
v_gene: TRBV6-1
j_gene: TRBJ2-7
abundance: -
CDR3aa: CASSSAGTGGREQYF
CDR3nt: TGTGCCAGCAGCTCGGCCGGGACAGGGGGGCGGGAGCAGTACTTC

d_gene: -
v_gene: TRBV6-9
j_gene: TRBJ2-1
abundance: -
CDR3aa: CASKPPGAEKFF
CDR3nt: TGTGCCAGCAAACCCCCCGGGGCGGAGAAGTTCTTC

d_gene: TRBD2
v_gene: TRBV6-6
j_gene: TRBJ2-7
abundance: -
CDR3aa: CASSYSNLAGSYEQYF
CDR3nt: TGTGCCAGCAGTTACTCGAACCTAGCGGGGTCCTACGAGCAGTACTTC

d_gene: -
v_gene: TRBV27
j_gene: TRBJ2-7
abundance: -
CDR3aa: CASSLYWGRERVKPYEQYF
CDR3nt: TGTGCCAGCAGTTTATACTGGGGGCGCGAGCGGGTAAAACCCTACGAGCAGTACTTC

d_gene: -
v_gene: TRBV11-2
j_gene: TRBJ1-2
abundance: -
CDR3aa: CASSSGTGVRDYTF
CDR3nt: TGTGCCAGCAGCTCCGGGACCGGGGTACGTGACTACACCTTC

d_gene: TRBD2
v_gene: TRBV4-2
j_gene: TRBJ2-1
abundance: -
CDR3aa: CASSLAGDPYNEQFF
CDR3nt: TGTGCCAGCAGCCTAGCGGGAGACCCCTACAATGAGCAGTTCTTC

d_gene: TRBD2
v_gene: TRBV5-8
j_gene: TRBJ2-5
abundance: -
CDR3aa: CASSLGFSGRAAYF
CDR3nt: TGTGCCAGCAGCTTGGGGTTTAGCGGGAGGGCCGCGTACTTC

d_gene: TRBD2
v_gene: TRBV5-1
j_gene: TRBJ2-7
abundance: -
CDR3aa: CASSLTTSGTTGVEQYF
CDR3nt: TGCGCCAGCAGCTTGACTACCTCCGGGACTACCGGCGTCGAGCAGTACTTC

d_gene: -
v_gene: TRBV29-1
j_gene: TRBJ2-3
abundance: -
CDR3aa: CSDGGRTDTQYF
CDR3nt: TGCAGCGATGGGGGACGCACAGATACGCAGTATTTT

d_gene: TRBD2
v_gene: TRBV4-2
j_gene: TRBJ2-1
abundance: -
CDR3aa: CASSQHHTSGSGNEQFF
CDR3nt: TGTGCCAGCAGCCAACACCACACTAGCGGGTCTGGTAATGAGCAGTTCTTC